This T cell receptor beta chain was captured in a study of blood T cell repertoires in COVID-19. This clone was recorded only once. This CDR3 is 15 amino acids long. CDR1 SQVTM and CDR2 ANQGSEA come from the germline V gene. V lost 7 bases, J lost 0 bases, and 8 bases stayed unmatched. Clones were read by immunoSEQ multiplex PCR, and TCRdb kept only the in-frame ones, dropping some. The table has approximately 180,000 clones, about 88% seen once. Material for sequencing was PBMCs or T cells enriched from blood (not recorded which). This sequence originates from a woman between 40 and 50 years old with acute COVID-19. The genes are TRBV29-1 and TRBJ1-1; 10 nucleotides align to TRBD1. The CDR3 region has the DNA TGCAGCGCCACAGGGACAGGGGTCATGAACACTGAAGCTTTCTTT. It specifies CSATGTGVMNTEAFF.